This passage covers 20 T cell receptor beta chains from one sample sequenced in a study of T cells in Graves' hyperthyroidism and ophthalmopathy. RNA transcripts served as the template for amplifying TCR beta CDR3 regions. The HTBI primer set was used in a first-round RT-PCR of the TCR CDR3. TCRdb called the multiplex PCR reads again in MiXCR, with one record for every CDR3 protein. The sample includes about 640,000 distinct CDR3 sequences, around 20% of them seen just once. Sequencing was done on a sample of blood. Receptors originate from a man aged 25 to 45 with Graves' ophthalmopathy.

This chain links TRBV18 with TRBJ2-2; TRBD1 might be the D (5 bases). Germline V gives CDR1 KGHSH, CDR2 LQKENI. With 2 bases removed from V and 2 bases from J, the gap between germline ends came to 9 bases. This CDR3 spans 15 amino acids. The DNA of the CDR3 is TGTGCCAGCTCACCATTTGACAGCAACACCGGGGAGCTGTTTTTT. Residues: CASSPFDSNTGELFF.

This clonotype was picked up many times. The chain joins TRBV6-1 to TRBJ1-1, with a weak D call TRBD1 (5 bases). Germline assignment: CDR1 MNHNS and CDR2 SASEGT. Trimming shortened V by 5 bases and J by 6 bases, and 28 bases separated the two germline ends. The length of the CDR3 is 18 residues. The CDR3 loop is CASSFYAGTPRLEAEAFF. The CDR3, as DNA: TGTGCCAGCAGTTTTTACGCCGGGACTCCTAGATTGGAGGCTGAAGCTTTCTTT.

The chain recombines TRBV7-2 with TRBJ2-5, with D perhaps given as TRBD1 or TRBD2 (7 bases each). The V gene's germline CDR1 is SGHTA and CDR2 FQGNSA. The V gene lost 2 bases and the J gene lost 5 bases, with 18 bases spanning the gap. The CDR3 consists of 16 residues. This CDR3 is CASSLSRQGGGETQYF. The CDR3 nucleotides are TGTGCCAGCAGCTTAAGTCGACAGGGAGGGGGGGAGACCCAGTACTTC.

The chain recombines TRBV20-1 with TRBJ1-6; D ambiguous. The CDR3 contains 12 residues. The V end was cut by 2 bases, the J end by 10 bases, with 9 bases between. In germline, CDR1 is DFQATT, CDR2 SNEGSKA (reference sequence). The CDR3 DNA follows: TGCAGTGCTAGACGTAGGGAGTCACCCCTCCACTTT. Protein sequence: CSARRRESPLHF.

This clonotype was counted many times. Sequence at one end of the junction differs from germline and may be a read error. The chain uses TRBV2 and TRBJ1-1; D is possibly TRBD1 (6 bases). This CDR3 region has 12 residues. Germline V CDR1 and CDR2: SNHLY, FYNNEI. This CDR3 is CAGRGGGTEAFF. The CDR3 DNA reads TGTGCCGGCAGAGGGGGGGGCACTGAAGCTTTCTTT.

This clonotype was seen repeatedly, ten times or more. The chain couples TRBV7-8 to TRBJ2-3, with 8 bases fitting TRBD2. The CDR3 is 16 amino acids. Germline V CDR1 and CDR2: SGHVS, FQNEAQ. V lost 4 bases to trimming and J lost 6 bases; unmatched junction nucleotides: 12. CDR3 nucleotide sequence: TGTGCCAGCAGCTCATTAGCGGGATCGCCGAGGGATACGCAGTATTTT. This translates into CASSSLAGSPRDTQYF.

In its sample, this clonotype was seen a few times. V usage is TRBV6-1 and J usage is TRBJ2-7; the match to TRBD2 covers 14 bases. Trimming took 6 bases from V and 2 from J; bases not matched to a gene: 9. Germline V gives CDR1 MNHNS, CDR2 SASEGT. This CDR3 has 17 residues. The CDR3 DNA reads TGTGCCAGCAGCCTGACCGGGACTAGCGGGAGTACCTACGAGCAGTACTTC. This codes for CASSLTGTSGSTYEQYF.

This CDR3 reads CASSPGLARTGELFF. DNA for the CDR3: TGTGCCAGCAGTCCCGGACTAGCCCGCACCGGGGAGCTGTTTTTT. This sequence joins TRBV27 and TRBJ2-2, with 8 bases aligning to TRBD2. This CDR3 has 15 residues. Losses at the gene ends were 5 bases for V and 4 bases for J; bases not matched to a gene: 6. Germline V lookup: CDR1 MNHEY, CDR2 SMNVEV (reference sequence).

This clonotype has more than one count but fewer than ten. The chain carries TRBV11-2 and TRBJ2-1, with 13 positions matching TRBD2. Per germline, CDR1 SGHAT and CDR2 FQNNGV. CDR3 length equals 19 residues. The V segment lost 5 bases and the J segment 2 bases; nucleotides outside the gene matches: 12. CDR3 nucleotides: TGTGCCAGCAGCGCAATCCGGACTAGCGGGAGAGGAGCCTACAATGAGCAGTTCTTC. As protein: CASSAIRTSGRGAYNEQFF.

At least ten counts were recorded for this clonotype. The chain employs TRBV7-2 and TRBJ2-3; D is undetermined. The CDR3 consists of 15 residues. Germline V lookup: CDR1 SGHTA, CDR2 FQGNSA. V shed 2 bases and J shed 0 bases, with 9 bases lying between them. The CDR3 here is CASSLKGISTDTQYF. In DNA, the CDR3 is TGTGCCAGCAGCTTAAAGGGAATAAGCACAGATACGCAGTATTTT.

A few counts support this clonotype. The chain is built from TRBV5-1 and TRBJ2-7, with 7 positions matching TRBD1. Trimming at V came to 1 base and at J to 3 bases, leaving 19 bases not matched to a gene. The CDR3 runs to 19 residues. Germline loops: CDR1 SGHRS, CDR2 YFSETQ. CDR3 coding DNA: TGCGCCAGCAGCTTGCTTGATCGACAGGGTCCCCGCATGCGCTACGAGCAGTACTTC. This translates into CASSLLDRQGPRMRYEQYF. The full variable domain, rest sourced from reference TRBV5-1 and TRBJ2-7, is KAGVTQTPRYLIKTRGQQVTLSCSPISGHRSVSWYQQTPGQGLQFLFEYFSETQRNKGNFPGRFSGRQFSNSRSEMNVSTLELGDSALYLCASSLLDRQGPRMRYEQYFGPGTRLTVT.

V usage is TRBV2 and J usage is TRBJ1-1; perhaps TRBD1 as D (6 bases). This CDR3 comprises 13 residues. Germline assignment: CDR1 SNHLY and CDR2 FYNNEI. The V end was cut by 4 bases, the J end by 4 bases, with 10 bases between. CDR3 nucleotides: TGTGCCAGCAGTGGGGGGGCCGGCACTGAAGCTTTCTTT. Its translation: CASSGGAGTEAFF.

This clonotype was recorded a few times. The chain employs TRBV20-1 and TRBJ2-7; 9 nucleotides match TRBD1. Trimming removed 6 bases from V and 4 bases from J; junction bases left unmatched: 7. Germline lookup yields CDR1 DFQATT and CDR2 SNEGSKA (reference sequence). The length of the CDR3 is 13 residues. CDR3 sequence: CSALGQGVYEQYF. CDR3 coding DNA: TGCAGTGCCTTGGGACAGGGTGTTTACGAGCAGTACTTC.

The chain recombines TRBV10-3 with TRBJ2-5; possibly TRBD1 or TRBD2 for D (5 bases each). The V end was cut by 6 bases, the J end by 1 base, with 12 bases between. From germline, CDR1 is ENHRY and CDR2 SYGVKD. The CDR3 totals 14 residues. Here the CDR3 reads CAIRGDNGQETQYF. The CDR3 DNA sequence: TGTGCCATCAGGGGGGATAATGGCCAAGAGACCCAGTACTTC.

The chain has TRBV19 and TRBJ1-1; D call uncertain. The CDR3 covers 15 residues. CDR1 LNHDA and CDR2 SQIVND come from the germline V gene (reference sequence). The V end lost 7 bases, the J end lost 0 bases, and 15 bases lay between the germline ends. CDR3 coding DNA: TGTGCCAGTACCGCCTTTGTAGGGTTGAACACTGAAGCTTTCTTT. It specifies CASTAFVGLNTEAFF.

This clonotype has ten or more counts. The J gene is TRBJ1-1, the V gene TRBV30, with 7 nucleotides matching TRBD1. The CDR3 length is 13 residues. The V gene's germline CDR1 is GTSNPN and CDR2 SVGIG (reference sequence). The V and J ends lost 0 bases and 10 bases, in that order; junction bases with no gene match: 8. CDR3 residues: CAWSVSRGHRAFF. The CDR3 bases are TGTGCCTGGAGTGTAAGTAGGGGGCATAGAGCTTTCTTT.

This clonotype was found many times. The rearrangement links TRBV2 to TRBJ1-1, with no clear D. V lost 10 bases, J lost 0 bases, and 12 bases lay in between. The CDR3 runs to 13 residues. In germline, CDR1 is SNHLY, CDR2 FYNNEI. The chain's CDR3 is CATNQDMNTEAFF. CDR3 sequence (DNA): TGTGCCACGAACCAGGATATGAACACTGAAGCTTTCTTT. The full variable domain, rest sourced from reference TRBV2 and TRBJ1-1, is EPEVTQTPSHQVTQMGQEVILRCVPISNHLYFYWYRQILGQKVEFLVSFYNNEISEKSEIFDDQFSVERPDGSNFTLKIRSTKLEDSAMYFCATNQDMNTEAFFGQGTRLTVV.

The gene calls are TRBV6-1 and TRBJ2-7, with D maybe TRBD1 (10 bases). The DNA end is more similar to TRBJ2-1, so the J call may be wrong. This CDR3 has 16 amino acids. Germline V lookup: CDR1 MNHNS, CDR2 SASEGT. The DNA for the CDR3 is TGTGCCAGCATCGGGACAGGGGCGGGAGGGACTTACGAGCAGTTCTTC. Protein sequence: CASIGTGAGGTYEQFF.

This clonotype turned up a few times. V is TRBV6-1 and J is TRBJ1-4; no definite D call. CDR3 length: 15 residues. Trimming took 4 bases from V and 1 from J, leaving 10 bases between them. Germline V CDR1 and CDR2: MNHNS, SASEGT. The CDR3 is CASSGEGRTNEKLFF. The DNA of the CDR3 is TGTGCCAGCAGTGGAGAAGGGAGAACTAATGAAAAACTGTTTTTT.

This clonotype was detected only a few times. The rearrangement joins TRBV6-2 or TRBV6-3 to TRBJ2-1; the match to TRBD2 covers 13 bases. The CDR3 extends over 18 amino acids. The trim removed 7 bases at V and 6 bases at J, leaving 15 bases unmatched. In germline, CDR1 is MNHEY, CDR2 SVGEGT. The CDR3 is CASTPGLAGDFPLNEQFF. The DNA of the CDR3 is TGTGCCAGCACCCCCGGACTAGCGGGAGATTTTCCCCTCAATGAGCAGTTCTTC.